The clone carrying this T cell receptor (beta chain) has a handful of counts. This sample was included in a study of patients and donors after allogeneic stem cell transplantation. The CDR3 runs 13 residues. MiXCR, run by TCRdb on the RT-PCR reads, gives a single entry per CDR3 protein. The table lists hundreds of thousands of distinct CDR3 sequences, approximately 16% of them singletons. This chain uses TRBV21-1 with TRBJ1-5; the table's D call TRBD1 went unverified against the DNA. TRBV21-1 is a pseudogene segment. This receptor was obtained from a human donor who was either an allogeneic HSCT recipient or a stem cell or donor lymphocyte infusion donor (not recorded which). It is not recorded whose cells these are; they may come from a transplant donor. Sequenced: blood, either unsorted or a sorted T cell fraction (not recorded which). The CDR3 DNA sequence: TGTGCCAGCAGCAGAAGGGGGTACCAGCCCCAGCATTTT. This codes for CASSRRGYQPQHF.